The T cell receptor (beta chain) described here comes from a study of T cell repertoires in cytomegalovirus infection. Study background: Researchers turned to recently identified HLA-C-restricted CMV epitopes as well as well-studied HLA-B-restricted ones. It can be stated that public TCR beta signatures indicated CMV infection as well as a matching HLA type.

As concerns this clonotype: The antigen is undetermined.

A single record per CDR3 protein comes from TCRdb applying MiXCR to the reads. In the table there are about 570,000 distinct CDR3 sequences, approximately 40% of which are singletons. Whole-study findings and limits: Accumulated public TCR beta family frequency recognized individuals carrying CMV together with the relevant HLA. In two of eight donors, the top clonotype was HLA-C-restricted CMV-specific.

The source was cultured PBMCs, collected from culture after CMV antigen stimulation. This clonotype was obtained from a human donor in good health (CMV status not recorded). Some clones in this sample may be carry-over from other donors' samples.

CDR3 sequence reads: CSARAGLAGESDTQYF. The CDR3 DNA sequence: TGCAGTGCTAGAGCCGGACTAGCGGGAGAGTCAGATACGCAGTATTTT. The chain joins TRBV20-1 to TRBJ2-3; the match to TRBD2 covers 13 bases. V lost 1 base and J lost 4; bases outside the gene matches: 5. CDR1 is DFQATT, CDR2 SNEGSKA, per germline (reference sequence). CDR3 length equals 16 residues.